One sample yielded the 25 T cell receptor beta chains listed below, sequenced in a study of blood T cell repertoires in COVID-19. Some clones are missing from TCRdb's copy, which holds only in-frame ones; the method was immunoSEQ multiplex PCR. The profile shows about 210,000 clones, about 88% of them singletons. The sample comprised PBMCs or T cells enriched from blood (not recorded which). The receptors shown here come from a woman aged 35 to 49 in a cohort exposed to, infected with or recovered from COVID-19 (not recorded which).

The V and J genes are TRBV28 and TRBJ2-2; D not resolved. This CDR3 contains 12 residues. In germline, CDR1 is MDHEN, CDR2 SYDVKM. V lost 6 bases and J lost 3, with 5 bases in between. The CDR3 reads CASSQYTGELFF. In nucleotides, the CDR3 is TGTGCCAGCAGCCAGTACACCGGGGAGCTGTTTTTT.

This sequence joins TRBV7-9 and TRBJ1-3; 7 nucleotides align to TRBD1. CDR3 size: 13 residues. CDR1 and CDR2 from the germline V gene are SEHNR and FQNEAQ (reference sequence). V trimming: 6 bases; J trimming: 6 bases; junction bases outside the gene matches: 5. CDR3 region: CASSTGAENTIYF. The CDR3 DNA reads as TGTGCCAGCAGTACAGGGGCGGAAAACACCATATATTTT.

This chain connects TRBV7-9 to TRBJ2-3; 7 bases agree with TRBD2. The CDR3 totals 15 residues. Per the germline V gene, CDR1 is SEHNR and CDR2 is FQNEAQ (reference sequence). The junction had 7 bases not matched to a gene; V was cut back by 5 bases and J by 2 bases. CDR3 sequence: CASSPSTSFTDTQYF. The DNA of the CDR3 is TGTGCCAGCAGCCCGTCGACTAGCTTCACAGATACGCAGTATTTT.

The chain joins TRBV5-4 to TRBJ2-2, with TRBD1 as a possible D gene (7 bases). The V end was cut by 4 bases, the J end by 0 bases, with 16 bases between. This CDR3 is built from 17 residues. Germline lookup yields CDR1 SGHNT and CDR2 YYREEE (reference sequence). The CDR3 DNA is TGTGCCAGCAGCGCACAGGGGACTTACGCGAACACCGGGGAGCTGTTTTTT. Translated, it gives CASSAQGTYANTGELFF.

This chain links TRBV5-1 with TRBJ1-1; 7 nucleotides line up with TRBD1. V dropped 4 bases and J dropped 3; count of bases not matched to a gene: 12. Germline CDR1 reads SGHRS; CDR2 reads YFSETQ. The CDR3 is 16 residues long. CDR3: CASSELETGRYTEAFF. CDR3 DNA: TGCGCCAGCAGCGAATTGGAGACAGGGAGATACACTGAAGCTTTCTTT. The full variable domain, in which reference TRBV5-1 and TRBJ1-1 provide the parts outside the CDR3, is KAGVTQTPRYLIKTRGQQVTLSCSPISGHRSVSWYQQTPGQGLQFLFEYFSETQRNKGNFPGRFSGRQFSNSRSEMNVSTLELGDSALYLCASSELETGRYTEAFFGQGTRLTVV.

Remarks on this clone: At the DNA level, this CDR3 is encoded by other sequences in the same sample as well. The chain combines TRBV6-5 with TRBJ1-1, with 10 bases fitting TRBD1. V lost 5 bases, J lost 1 base, and 4 bases stayed unmatched. CDR3 size: 15 residues. CDR1 and CDR2 (germline): MNHEY, SVGAGI. CDR3 DNA sequence: TGTGCCAGCAGTCCGGGACAGGGGAAGAACACTGAAGCTTTCTTT. Amino acid sequence: CASSPGQGKNTEAFF.

The CDR3 coding sequence is TGTGCCAGCAGATGGACAGTTACTGAGCAGTTCTTC. Protein: CASRWTVTEQFF. The chain carries TRBV12-3 or TRBV12-4 and TRBJ2-1, with D tentatively TRBD1 (6 bases). V shed 6 bases and J shed 9 bases, with 12 bases lying between them. This CDR3 has 12 amino acids.

This clone appeared a single time. The chain is built from TRBV6-1 and TRBJ2-7; perhaps TRBD2 as D (6 bases). The CDR3 has 15 residues. Germline CDR1 reads MNHNS; CDR2 reads SASEGT. Trimming removed 2 bases from V and 4 bases from J, with 15 bases in between. Written as DNA, the CDR3 is TGTGCCAGCAGTGAATATCGGGGGTCAGAGTACGAGCAGTACTTC. Translation: CASSEYRGSEYEQYF.

The genes are TRBV19 and TRBJ1-3; tentatively, D is TRBD1 (6 bases). This CDR3 region has 14 residues. Trimming removed 6 bases at V and 0 bases at J, with 9 bases between. Germline CDR1 reads LNHDA; CDR2 reads SQIVND (reference sequence). The DNA of the CDR3 is TGTGCCAGTAGACAGGGAAGCTCTGGAAACACCATATATTTT. Protein sequence: CASRQGSSGNTIYF.

The chain is built from TRBV6-5 and TRBJ2-2; D is possibly TRBD2 (6 bases). V shed 6 bases and J shed 7 bases, with 9 bases lying between them. The CDR3 extends over 12 amino acids. Germline CDR1 reads MNHEY; CDR2 reads SVGAGI. CDR3 loop: CASRREDGELFF. The CDR3 coding sequence is TGTGCCAGCAGGAGGGAGGACGGGGAGCTGTTTTTT.

The V call is TRBV4-2, the J call TRBJ1-1; D uncertain. V was trimmed by 0 bases and J by 1 base, leaving 9 bases between them. The CDR3 loop spans 15 amino acids. Germline values: CDR1 LGHNA, CDR2 YNFKEQ. In DNA form, the CDR3 reads TGTGCCAGCAGCCAAGATCGGAGGCAGAACACTGAAGCTTTCTTT. Its translation is CASSQDRRQNTEAFF.

The V call is TRBV28, the J call TRBJ1-3, with unresolved D. CDR3 size: 14 residues. Germline-derived CDR1 and CDR2 are MDHEN and SYDVKM. V was cut by 2 bases and J by 1 base, with 6 bases left in between. The CDR3 nucleotides read TGTGCCAGCAGTTTAACTTATTCTGGAAACACCATATATTTT. It translates to CASSLTYSGNTIYF.

The rearrangement uses TRBV11-3 and TRBJ2-7; no reliable D call. V was clipped by 3 bases and J by 6 bases, with 9 bases between them. Germline V gives CDR1 SGHNT, CDR2 YENEEA. The CDR3 covers 12 residues. CDR3 in amino acids: CASSFFNGEQYF. The CDR3 nucleotides are TGTGCCAGCAGCTTTTTTAACGGCGAGCAGTACTTC.

The chain is built from TRBV3-1 (or the pseudogene TRBV3-2) and TRBJ1-6; D remains unclear. V was cut by 3 bases and J by 0 bases, with 9 bases left in between. Germline V CDR1 and CDR2: LGHDT, YNNKEL (reference sequence). There are 16 residues in the CDR3. Written as DNA, the CDR3 is TGTGCCAGCAGCCATATACAGAGCTCCTATAATTCACCCCTCCACTTT. This translates into CASSHIQSSYNSPLHF.

This clone was observed a single time. The rearrangement links TRBV29-1 to TRBJ1-1; no firm D call. Germline V gene sequence: CDR1 SQVTM, CDR2 ANQGSEA. The CDR3 spans 12 residues. With 4 bases removed from V and 1 base from J, the gap between germline ends came to 7 bases. CDR3: CSVGSQNTEAFF. The CDR3 DNA sequence: TGCAGCGTTGGTAGTCAGAACACTGAAGCTTTCTTT.

The rearrangement uses TRBV3-1 (or the pseudogene TRBV3-2) and TRBJ2-7, with TRBD2 matching 7 bases. The V segment lost 3 bases and the J segment 9 bases; nucleotides outside the gene matches: 11. This CDR3 has 14 residues. Germline CDR1 LGHDT, CDR2 YNNKEL (reference sequence). The CDR3 nucleotides read TGTGCCAGCAGCCAGGCGACTAGCCCTACGGGGCAGTACTTC. Its protein is CASSQATSPTGQYF.

The chain carries TRBV14 and TRBJ2-2; D gene unclear. CDR3 length equals 14 residues. Germline assignment: CDR1 SGHDN and CDR2 FVKESK. Trimming took off 4 bases at V and 4 bases at J, with 10 bases between the two ends. The CDR3 bases are TGTGCCAGCAGCCCCCTCGGGTTCACCGGGGAGCTGTTTTTT. Encoded protein: CASSPLGFTGELFF.

The rearrangement uses TRBV7-9 and TRBJ2-1, with 11 bases matching TRBD1. Germline trimming cut 3 bases from V and 8 bases from J; bases unmatched to any gene: 6. Germline V lookup: CDR1 SEHNR, CDR2 FQNEAQ (reference sequence). The CDR3 has 15 residues. CDR3 sequence reads: CASSFGQGALDEQFF. Here the CDR3 DNA reads TGTGCCAGCAGCTTTGGACAGGGGGCGCTTGATGAGCAGTTCTTC.

This clone was seen only once. V gene TRBV5-1 combines with J gene TRBJ2-3; perhaps TRBD2 as D (6 bases). This CDR3 contains 15 residues. V was clipped by 7 bases and J by 2 bases, with 17 bases between them. Germline CDR1 reads SGHRS; CDR2 reads YFSETQ. The CDR3 spells CASGTRGVYTDTQYF. CDR3 bases: TGCGCCAGCGGAACGCGGGGTGTTTACACAGATACGCAGTATTTT.

This chain connects TRBV11-3 to TRBJ2-2; weak D call: TRBD2 (6 bases). The CDR3 spans 15 residues. From germline, CDR1 is SGHNT and CDR2 YENEEA. The V and J ends lost 4 bases and 5 bases respectively, with 14 bases between them. The CDR3 here is CASSWGEEGTGELFF. The CDR3, as DNA: TGTGCCAGCAGCTGGGGGGAGGAAGGGACCGGGGAGCTGTTTTTT.

This clone was found a few times. This chain joins TRBV13 and TRBJ1-2, with D unresolved. This CDR3 spans 15 amino acids. V shed 5 bases and J shed 5 bases, with 18 bases lying between them. The germline CDR1 and CDR2 sequences are PRHDT and FYEKMQ (reference sequence). CDR3 in amino acids: CASSPAFLEAYGYTF. The CDR3 region has the DNA TGTGCCAGCAGCCCAGCCTTTCTGGAGGCTTATGGCTACACCTTC.

The J gene is TRBJ2-3, the V gene TRBV25-1; possibly TRBD2 for D (6 bases). This CDR3 is built from 15 residues. The V gene lost 5 bases and the J gene lost 3 bases, with 15 bases spanning the gap. Per germline, CDR1 MGHDK and CDR2 SYGVNS. The CDR3 here is CASSLSRELTDTQYF. The CDR3 DNA follows: TGTGCCAGCAGTCTCTCCCGGGAGTTGACAGATACGCAGTATTTT.

CDR3 sequence: CASSASRGLAGNEQYF. The DNA of the CDR3 is TGTGCCAGCAGCGCTTCCCGGGGACTAGCGGGAAACGAGCAGTACTTC. The rearrangement links TRBV9 to TRBJ2-7, with 13 positions matching TRBD2. V was pared by 3 bases and J by 5 bases, with 8 bases of the junction left unmatched. The CDR3 is made up of 16 amino acids. Germline assignment: CDR1 SGDLS and CDR2 YYNGEE.

The chain carries TRBV28 and TRBJ1-5, with a tentative D call TRBD1 (5 bases). CDR1 is MDHEN and CDR2 is SYDVKM in the germline V gene. This CDR3 has 18 residues. The V end was cut by 9 bases, the J end by 2 bases, with 26 bases between. The chain's CDR3 is CASLGMVGGGLGNQPQHF. In DNA form, the CDR3 reads TGTGCCAGTCTGGGGATGGTCGGGGGAGGTTTAGGCAATCAGCCCCAGCATTTT. Looking up the rest from reference TRBV28 and TRBJ1-5 gives the full variable domain: DVKVTQSSRYLVKRTGEKVFLECVQDMDHENMFWYRQDPGLGLRLIYFSYDVKMKEKGDIPEGYSVSREKKERFSLILESASTNQTSMYLCASLGMVGGGLGNQPQHFGDGTRLSIL.

With regard to this clone: Other DNA sequences in this sample translate to the same CDR3. The rearrangement links TRBV5-4 to TRBJ1-3; D perhaps matches TRBD1 (5 bases). The CDR3 consists of 13 residues. V was shortened by 3 bases and J by 1 base, with 5 bases between the two germline ends. From germline, CDR1 is SGHNT and CDR2 YYREEE (reference sequence). CDR3 in amino acids: CASSSGSGNTIYF. As DNA, the CDR3 is TGTGCCAGCAGCTCAGGGTCTGGAAACACCATATATTTT.